This T cell receptor beta chain is from a study of identical twins. Turning to this clonotype: Its antigen is unidentified.

Germline-derived CDR1 and CDR2 are ENHRY and SYGVKD. The CDR3 is 17 residues long. V dropped 4 bases and J dropped 0; count of bases not matched to a gene: 8. Findings and caveats of the study: Conclusions were drawn cross-sectionally by statistical analysis, without following the same donors. Out-of-frame alpha sequences shared by twins showed excess low generation probability. Models predicted too little out-of-frame TCR alpha sharing in monozygotic twins. For out-of-frame beta sequences, excess twin sharing was weaker.

One entry per CDR3 protein results from TCRdb running MiXCR on the 5' RACE reads. The sample carries 690,000 or so distinct CDR3 sequences, 8.6% recorded once. These data also featured in a second study, about yellow fever vaccine responses in identical twins.

The chain joins TRBV10-3 to TRBJ2-3; TRBD2 aligns across 9 bases. The clonotype was recovered from a woman between 18 and 30 years old in good health. Sequences were obtained from PBMCs. The CDR3 sequence: CAISGATSGSSTDTQYF. In DNA, the CDR3 is TGTGCCATCAGTGGGGCGACTAGCGGTTCTAGCACAGATACGCAGTATTTT.